The 2 T cell receptor beta chains below all came from one sample that was sequenced in a study of T cell changes during pregnancy in multiple sclerosis. The table came from immunoSEQ multiplex PCR; TCRdb's copy has only in-frame clones and leaves some out. The repertoire holds around 69,000 clones, with approximately 90% as singletons. This specimen was peripheral blood, taken in the first trimester of pregnancy. The receptor set was obtained from a female donor with multiple sclerosis, enrolled in a pregnancy study.

The rearrangement uses TRBV5-6 and TRBJ2-1; D is perhaps TRBD2 (5 bases). The CDR3 runs to 16 residues. V was cut by 0 bases and J by 0 bases, with 10 bases left in between. CDR1 and CDR2 from the germline V gene are SGHDT and YYEEEE. This chain's CDR3 is CASSLGSGSSYNEQFF. In DNA form, the CDR3 reads TGTGCCAGCAGCTTGGGCAGCGGAAGCTCCTACAATGAGCAGTTCTTC.

The V call is TRBV6-6, the J call TRBJ2-1; 10 bases are a match to TRBD1. CDR1 MNHNY and CDR2 SVGAGI come from the germline V gene (reference sequence). There are 16 residues in the CDR3. V shed 5 bases, J shed 7 bases, and the junction held 11 bases outside the gene matches. The CDR3 sequence is CASSPRTGGTLNEQFF. The CDR3 DNA is TGTGCCAGCAGTCCTCGGACAGGGGGTACTTTAAATGAGCAGTTCTTC.